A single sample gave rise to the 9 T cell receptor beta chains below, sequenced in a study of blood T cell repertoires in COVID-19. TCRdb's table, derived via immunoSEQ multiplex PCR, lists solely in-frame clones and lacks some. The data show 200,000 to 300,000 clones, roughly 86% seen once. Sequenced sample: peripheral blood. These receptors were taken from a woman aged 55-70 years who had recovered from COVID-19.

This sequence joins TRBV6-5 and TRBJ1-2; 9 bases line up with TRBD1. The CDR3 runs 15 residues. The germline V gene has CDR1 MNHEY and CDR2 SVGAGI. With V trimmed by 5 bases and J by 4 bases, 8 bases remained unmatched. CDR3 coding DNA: TGTGCCAGCAGTCCCATAGACAGGGGGAGCTATGGCTACACCTTC. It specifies CASSPIDRGSYGYTF.

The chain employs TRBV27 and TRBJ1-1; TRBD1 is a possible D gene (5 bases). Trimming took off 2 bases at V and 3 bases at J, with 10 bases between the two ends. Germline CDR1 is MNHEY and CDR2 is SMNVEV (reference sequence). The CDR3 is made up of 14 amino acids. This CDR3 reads CASSLPGRHTEAFF. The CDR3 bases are TGTGCCAGCAGTTTACCAGGGAGGCACACTGAAGCTTTCTTT.

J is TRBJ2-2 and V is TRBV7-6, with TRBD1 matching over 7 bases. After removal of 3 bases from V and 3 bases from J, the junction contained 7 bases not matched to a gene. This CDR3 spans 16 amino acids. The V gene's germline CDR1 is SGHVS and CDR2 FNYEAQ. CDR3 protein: CASSFDRDGYTGELFF. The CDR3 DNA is TGTGCCAGCAGCTTCGACAGGGATGGGTACACCGGGGAGCTGTTTTTT.

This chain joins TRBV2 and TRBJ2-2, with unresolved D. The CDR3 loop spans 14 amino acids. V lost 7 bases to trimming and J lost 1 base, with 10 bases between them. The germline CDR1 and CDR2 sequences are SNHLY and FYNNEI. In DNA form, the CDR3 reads TGTGCCAGCACGGGTAATCGGAACACCGGGGAGCTGTTTTTT. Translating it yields CASTGNRNTGELFF. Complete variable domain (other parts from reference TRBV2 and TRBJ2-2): EPEVTQTPSHQVTQMGQEVILRCVPISNHLYFYWYRQILGQKVEFLVSFYNNEISEKSEIFDDQFSVERPDGSNFTLKIRSTKLEDSAMYFCASTGNRNTGELFFGEGSRLTVL.

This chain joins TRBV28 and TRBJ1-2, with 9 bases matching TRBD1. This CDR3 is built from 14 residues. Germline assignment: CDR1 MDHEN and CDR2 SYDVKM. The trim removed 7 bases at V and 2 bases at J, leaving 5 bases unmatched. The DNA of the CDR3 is TGTGCCAGCACCGATGGACAGGGGAACTATGGCTACACCTTC. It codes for CASTDGQGNYGYTF.

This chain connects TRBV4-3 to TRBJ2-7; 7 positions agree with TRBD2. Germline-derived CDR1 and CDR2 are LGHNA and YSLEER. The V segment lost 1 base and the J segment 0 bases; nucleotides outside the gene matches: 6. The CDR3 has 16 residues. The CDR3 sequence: CASSQGSGSNSYEQYF. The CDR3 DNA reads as TGCGCCAGCAGCCAAGGTAGCGGGTCCAACTCCTACGAGCAGTACTTC.

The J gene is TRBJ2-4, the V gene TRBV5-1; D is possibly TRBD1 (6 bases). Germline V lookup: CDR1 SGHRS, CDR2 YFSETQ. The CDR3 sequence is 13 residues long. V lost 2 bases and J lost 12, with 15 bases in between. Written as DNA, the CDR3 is TGCGCCAGCAGCTTAGGACAGCCCTCCGATCAGTACTTC. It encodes CASSLGQPSDQYF.

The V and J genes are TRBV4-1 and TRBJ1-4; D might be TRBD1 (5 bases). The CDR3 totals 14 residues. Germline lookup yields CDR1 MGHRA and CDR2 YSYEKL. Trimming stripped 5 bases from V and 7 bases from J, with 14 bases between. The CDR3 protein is CASSWDSKIEKLFF. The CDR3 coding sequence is TGCGCCAGCAGCTGGGACTCGAAGATTGAAAAACTGTTTTTT.

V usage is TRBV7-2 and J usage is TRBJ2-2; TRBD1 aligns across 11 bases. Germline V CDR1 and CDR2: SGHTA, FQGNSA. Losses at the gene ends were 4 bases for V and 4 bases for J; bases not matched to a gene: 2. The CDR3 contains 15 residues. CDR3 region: CASSWTGGPTGELFF. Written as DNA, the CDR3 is TGTGCCAGCAGCTGGACAGGGGGCCCCACCGGGGAGCTGTTTTTT.